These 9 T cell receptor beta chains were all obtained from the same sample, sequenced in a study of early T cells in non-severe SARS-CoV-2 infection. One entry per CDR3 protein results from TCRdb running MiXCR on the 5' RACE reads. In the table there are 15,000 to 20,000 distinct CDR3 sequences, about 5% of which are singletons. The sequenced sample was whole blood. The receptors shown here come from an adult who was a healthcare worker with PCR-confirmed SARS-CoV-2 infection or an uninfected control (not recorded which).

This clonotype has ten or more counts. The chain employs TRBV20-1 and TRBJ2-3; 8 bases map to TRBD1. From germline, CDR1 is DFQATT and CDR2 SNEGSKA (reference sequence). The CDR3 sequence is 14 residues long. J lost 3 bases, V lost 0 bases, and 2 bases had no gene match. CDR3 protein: CSARDDRGTDTQYF. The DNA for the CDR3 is TGCAGTGCTAGAGATGACAGGGGAACAGATACGCAGTATTTT.

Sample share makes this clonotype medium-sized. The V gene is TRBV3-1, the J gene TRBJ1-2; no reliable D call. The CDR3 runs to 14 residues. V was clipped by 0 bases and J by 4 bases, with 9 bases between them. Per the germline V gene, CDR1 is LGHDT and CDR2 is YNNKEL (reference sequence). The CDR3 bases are TGTGCCAGCAGCCAAGATGAGGGTGGCTATGGCTACACCTTC. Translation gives CASSQDEGGYGYTF.

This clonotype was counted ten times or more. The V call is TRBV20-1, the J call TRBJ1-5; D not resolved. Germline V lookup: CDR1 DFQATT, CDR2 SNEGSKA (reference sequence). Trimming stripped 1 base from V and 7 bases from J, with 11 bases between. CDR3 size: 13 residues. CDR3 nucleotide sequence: TGCAGTGCTAGAGTCGCTATCGGGCAGCCCCAGCATTTT. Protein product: CSARVAIGQPQHF.

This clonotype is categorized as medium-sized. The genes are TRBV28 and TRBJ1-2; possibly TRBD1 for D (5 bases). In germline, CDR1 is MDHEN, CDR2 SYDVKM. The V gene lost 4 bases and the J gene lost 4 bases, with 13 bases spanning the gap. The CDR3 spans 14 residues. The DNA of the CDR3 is TGTGCCAGCAGTTCGGGGGGACGCGGCTATGGCTACACCTTC. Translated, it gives CASSSGGRGYGYTF.

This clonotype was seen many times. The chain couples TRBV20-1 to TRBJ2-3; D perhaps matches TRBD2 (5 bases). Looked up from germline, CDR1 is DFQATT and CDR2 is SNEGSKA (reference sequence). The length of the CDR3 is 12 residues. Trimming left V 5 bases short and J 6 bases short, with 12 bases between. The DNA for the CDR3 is TGCAGTGCTTTCGGCCGCGGGGATACGCAGTATTTT. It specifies CSAFGRGDTQYF.

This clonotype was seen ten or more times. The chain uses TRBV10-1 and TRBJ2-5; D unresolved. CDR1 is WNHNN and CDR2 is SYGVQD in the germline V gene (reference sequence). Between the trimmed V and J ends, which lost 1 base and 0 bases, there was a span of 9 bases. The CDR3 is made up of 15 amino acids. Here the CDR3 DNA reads TGCGCCAGCAGTGAGTTTTCCACCAACCAAGAGACCCAGTACTTC. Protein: CASSEFSTNQETQYF.

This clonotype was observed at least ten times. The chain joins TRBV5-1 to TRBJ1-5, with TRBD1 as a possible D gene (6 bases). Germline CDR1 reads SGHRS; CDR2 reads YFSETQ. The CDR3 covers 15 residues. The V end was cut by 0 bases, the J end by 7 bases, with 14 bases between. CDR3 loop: CASSLVGGRDQPQHF. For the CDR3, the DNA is TGCGCCAGCAGCTTGGTTGGGGGCCGGGACCAGCCCCAGCATTTT.

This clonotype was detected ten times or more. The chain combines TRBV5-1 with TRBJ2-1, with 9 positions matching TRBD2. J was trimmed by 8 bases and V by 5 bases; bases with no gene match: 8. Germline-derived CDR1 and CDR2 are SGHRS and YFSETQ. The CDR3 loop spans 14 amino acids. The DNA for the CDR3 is TGCGCCAGCAGTGGGTCTAGCGGGATCTATGAGCAGTTCTTC. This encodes CASSGSSGIYEQFF.

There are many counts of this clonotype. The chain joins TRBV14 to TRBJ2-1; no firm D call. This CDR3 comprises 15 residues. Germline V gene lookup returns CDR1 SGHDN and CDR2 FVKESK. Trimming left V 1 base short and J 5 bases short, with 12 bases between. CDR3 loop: CASSQGLPPNNEQFF. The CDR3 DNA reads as TGTGCCAGCAGCCAAGGGCTACCGCCCAACAATGAGCAGTTCTTC.